The following is a T cell receptor beta chain sequence with its context. In Seattle, patients joined the study during active infection and were tracked longitudinally. The data were taken from a study of blood T cell repertoires in COVID-19. Across the study: Italy, Spain and the United States were the sources of the convalescent and acute COVID-19 samples. PBMCs, B-cell-depleted T cells, or T cells were the source of the cDNA or gDNA that made up the material.

Per germline, CDR1 LGHNA and CDR2 YSLEER. V lost 0 bases, J lost 6 bases, and 4 bases stayed unmatched. The CDR3 contains 16 residues. Original methodology: Nucleated cell number was recorded as an estimate derived from reference gene primer amplification. Generated by immunoSEQ multiplex PCR, the TCRdb table keeps only in-frame clones and is missing some. V, J and clone size are those of that table, while D and trimming were read from the DNA. In the table there are 300,000 to 450,000 clones, 70% to 90% of which are singletons. Material for sequencing was peripheral blood. The chain couples TRBV4-3 to TRBJ2-3, with TRBD1 matching over 12 bases. This receptor was identified in a woman aged 25-40 years with COVID-19, enrolled during active disease. DNA for the CDR3: TGCGCCAGCAGCCAAGATGGGACAGGGGGCCGGGATACGCAGTATTTT. Encoded protein: CASSQDGTGGRDTQYF.